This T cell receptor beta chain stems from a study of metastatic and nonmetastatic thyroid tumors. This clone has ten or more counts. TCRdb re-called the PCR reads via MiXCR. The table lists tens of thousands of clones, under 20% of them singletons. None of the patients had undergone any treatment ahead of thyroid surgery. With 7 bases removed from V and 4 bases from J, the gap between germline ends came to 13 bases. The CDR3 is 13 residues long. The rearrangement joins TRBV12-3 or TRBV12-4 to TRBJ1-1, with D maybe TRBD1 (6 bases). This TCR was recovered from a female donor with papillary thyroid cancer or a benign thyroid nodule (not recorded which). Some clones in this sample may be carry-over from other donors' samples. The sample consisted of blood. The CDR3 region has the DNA TGTGCCAGCAAGCAGGGGCTCAGCACTGAAGCTTTCTTT. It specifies CASKQGLSTEAFF.